Below, 5 T cell receptor beta chains from the same sample are listed, as sequenced in a study of beta chain features in type 1 diabetes. The whole isolated RNA underwent reverse transcription, so sequencing captured expressed TCRB transcripts. Here immunoSEQ multiplex PCR was the method, and the copy in TCRdb shows in-frame clones only, minus some. The data hold under 250,000 clones, with under 13% observed a single time. Sequencing was performed on central memory CD4+ T cells from blood. These receptors were obtained from a man between 18 and 35 years old in good health.

This clone was seen more than once but under ten times. The chain combines TRBV7-7 with TRBJ2-5; 7 nucleotides agree with TRBD1. V shed 5 bases and J 2 bases; nucleotides not matched to a gene: 11. The CDR3 is 16 amino acids. Looked up from germline, CDR1 is SSHAT and CDR2 is FNYEAQ (reference sequence). CDR3 in amino acids: CASSRLRTGQQETQYF. CDR3 coding DNA: TGTGCCAGCAGCCGCCTACGGACAGGACAGCAAGAGACCCAGTACTTC.

This chain links TRBV27 with TRBJ2-7, with TRBD2 identical over 10 bases. Germline assignment: CDR1 MNHEY and CDR2 SMNVEV (reference sequence). J gave up 1 base and V 0 bases, and 15 bases lay outside the gene matches. The CDR3 runs to 20 residues. The CDR3 nucleotides are TGTGCCAGCAGTTTATCCCTATGGCTAGCGGGAGCCATTGGGTCCTACGAGCAGTACTTC. Amino acids: CASSLSLWLAGAIGSYEQYF.

The chain joins TRBV6-5 to TRBJ1-1; a possible D gene is TRBD1 (5 bases). The CDR3 spans 14 residues. The V gene lost 6 bases and the J gene lost 4 bases, with 15 bases spanning the gap. Germline CDR1 MNHEY, CDR2 SVGAGI. For the CDR3, the DNA is TGTGCCAGCAGCCGACTCCGCGGGGGCACTGAAGCTTTCTTT. Translation gives CASSRLRGGTEAFF.

This clone appeared a few times. This chain connects TRBV5-6 to TRBJ2-3; the D gene is possibly TRBD2 (6 bases). V shed 1 base and J shed 5 bases, with 11 bases lying between them. CDR1 and CDR2 (germline): SGHDT, YYEEEE. This CDR3 is built from 14 residues. The CDR3 region has the DNA TGTGCCAGCAGCTTGACGGGGGAAAAAGATACGCAGTATTTT. It codes for CASSLTGEKDTQYF.

This clone turned up a few times. CDR3: CASSLPGATSSYNEQFF. CDR3 DNA: TGTGCCAGCAGCCTACCGGGGGCGACGAGCTCCTACAATGAGCAGTTCTTC. The rearrangement uses TRBV13 and TRBJ2-1; D is perhaps TRBD1 or TRBD2 (6 bases each). The CDR3 is 17 amino acids. The V gene's germline CDR1 is PRHDT and CDR2 FYEKMQ (reference sequence). Trimming took 5 bases from V and 0 from J, leaving 17 bases between them.